The TCR beta chain under discussion was sequenced for a study of T cells in Graves' hyperthyroidism and ophthalmopathy. Points from the study as a whole: Blood also showed most of the thyroid clonotypes that were expanded above 0.001.

In germline, CDR1 is KGHDR, CDR2 SFDVKD. Between the trimmed V and J ends, which lost 4 bases and 10 bases, there was a span of 16 bases. The CDR3 sequence is 14 residues long. Graves' hyperthyroidism is called stable when ophthalmopathy does not progress within 18 months. Every diagnosis used clinical symptoms, serum thyroxine and TRAb, thyroid ultrasound and orbital computed tomography. A few counts support this clonotype. Its target is not known. RNA transcripts served as the template for amplifying TCR beta CDR3 regions. During a first-round RT-PCR of the TCR CDR3, the HTBI primer set was used. TCRdb recomputed calls from the multiplex PCR reads with MiXCR, one row per CDR3 protein. The sample has fewer than 900,000 distinct CDR3 sequences; 16% are singletons.

The source material was blood. The chain links TRBV24-1 to TRBJ2-4; D perhaps matches TRBD2 (6 bases). The receptor's source is a man between 18 and 29 years old with Graves' hyperthyroidism. CDR3: CATSDRTGTAIQYF. CDR3 coding DNA: TGTGCCACCAGTGACCGAACTGGGACTGCTATTCAGTACTTC.